This T cell receptor beta chain was retrieved from a study of Ad26.COV2.S vaccination and SARS-CoV-2 variants. The data were produced by immunoSEQ multiplex PCR, yet TCRdb's version contains in-frame clones alone and is incomplete. The profile shows roughly 350,000 clones, around 86% of them singletons. This sample's treatment: roughly 18 received Ad26.COV2.S at low or high dose, single or two shots; roughly 5 received placebo; per-sample allocation not given. Sampling occurred on day 63 after the first vaccine or placebo injection. Germline assignment: CDR1 KGHSH and CDR2 LQKENI. The CDR3 length is 15 residues. V shed 4 bases and J shed 0 bases, with 12 bases lying between them.

The specimen comprised peripheral blood, sampled in a trial of Ad26.COV2.S vaccine versus placebo. The genes are TRBV18 and TRBJ1-2, with D perhaps TRBD1 (5 bases). The origin of this receptor is a person aged 18-65 years who received the Ad26.COV2.S COVID-19 vaccine or a placebo. Here the CDR3 reads CASSLGDASNYGYTF. The CDR3 DNA reads as TGTGCCAGCTCACTCGGGGACGCATCTAACTATGGCTACACCTTC.